This record concerns one T cell receptor (beta chain) sequence. V was shortened by 6 bases and J by 2 bases, with 18 bases between the two germline ends. The germline CDR1 and CDR2 sequences are SEHNR and FQNEAQ (reference sequence). The CDR3 length is 16 residues. This sample stems from a study of blood T cell repertoires in COVID-19. On the study more broadly: From the United States, Italy and Spain came samples of acute and convalescent COVID-19.

Within 2 weeks before study entry, exposed participants met a COVID-19 case. The data were produced by immunoSEQ multiplex PCR, yet TCRdb's version contains in-frame clones alone and is incomplete. The table shows around 130,000 clones, with about four fifths occurring only once. This chain connects TRBV7-9 to TRBJ2-3; tentatively, D is TRBD2 (5 bases). The TCR sequence derives from a woman under 30 who had been exposed to COVID-19. Sequences were obtained from PBMCs or T cells enriched from blood (not recorded which). The CDR3 DNA follows: TGTGCCAGCAGTCCGGGAAGTTTGAGGCCCACAGATACGCAGTATTTT. It is translated as CASSPGSLRPTDTQYF.